The clone carrying this T cell receptor (beta chain) was seen just once. The data derive from a study of T cell changes during pregnancy in multiple sclerosis. Assay: immunoSEQ multiplex PCR; the TCRdb copy retains only in-frame clones and omits some. The sample lists 40,000 to 50,000 clones, about 88% occurring once. The V segment lost 4 bases and the J segment 4 bases; nucleotides outside the gene matches: 3. The germline CDR1 and CDR2 sequences are SGHAT and FQNNGV. The CDR3 has 15 amino acids. This receptor was obtained from a female donor with multiple sclerosis, enrolled in a pregnancy study. The rearrangement joins TRBV11-2 to TRBJ2-1; TRBD1 agrees at 11 bases. The sequencing used CD4+ T cells from peripheral blood mononuclear cells, collected in the first trimester of pregnancy. CDR3 region: CASSWTGGRYNEQFF. Written as DNA, the CDR3 is TGTGCCAGCAGCTGGACAGGGGGCCGTTACAATGAGCAGTTCTTC.